These 2 T cell receptor beta chains share one sample of origin, sequenced in a study of blood T cells in healthy people across ages. Using a J-beta primer mix together with a sample-barcoded 5' primer, a second PCR was run for roughly 6 to 12 cycles. MiXCR was run by TCRdb on the 5' RACE reads, yielding one entry per CDR3 protein. The repertoire has 650,000 to 800,000 distinct CDR3 sequences, around 43% of them found once; the top ten carry around 18%. The sequenced sample was blood. The receptors stem from a man in his 60s in good health.

The chain is built from TRBV6-6 and TRBJ1-5; tentatively, D is TRBD1 (5 bases). The CDR3 covers 17 residues. Looked up from germline, CDR1 is MNHNY and CDR2 is SVGAGI (reference sequence). Between the trimmed V and J ends, which lost 5 bases and 2 bases, there was a span of 19 bases. The CDR3 loop reads CASSPPVAGGGNQPQHF. The CDR3 bases are TGTGCCAGCAGTCCCCCAGTAGCGGGGGGAGGCAATCAGCCCCAGCATTTT.

The chain combines TRBV6-2 or TRBV6-3 with TRBJ2-7, with D possibly being TRBD2 (5 bases). Per germline, CDR1 MNHEY and CDR2 SVGEGT. The length of the CDR3 is 13 residues. Trimming left V 5 bases short and J 1 base short, with 9 bases between. CDR3 nucleotides: TGTGCCAGCAGTATCCCGGGATCCTACGAGCAGTACTTC. As protein: CASSIPGSYEQYF.